This T cell receptor beta chain originates from a study of regulatory T cells in long-lasting Graves disease. Time point described: newly diagnosed GD, antithyroid drugs for less than 3 months. RNA isolated from PBMCs was used to make the TCR library. Germline assignment: CDR1 SGHAT and CDR2 FQNNGV. V lost 6 bases to trimming and J lost 7 bases; unmatched junction nucleotides: 4. The CDR3 totals 13 residues. The authors built TCR beta libraries using iRepertoire HTBI primers and Arm-PCR of CDR3 regions. TCRdb itself ran the multiplex PCR reads through MiXCR, one entry per CDR3 protein. The sample includes 400,000 to 550,000 distinct CDR3 sequences, under 15% of them seen just once. This clonotype was detected many times. These same records also appear under a second study, on T cells in Graves' hyperthyroidism and ophthalmopathy. In that study: First-round RT-PCR with HTBI primers amplified the TCR CDR3 region.

The clonotype was recovered from a woman in her twenties or thirties with Graves disease. The V gene is TRBV11-2, the J gene TRBJ2-7; 12 nucleotides line up with TRBD2. The sequencing here drew on peripheral blood mononuclear cells (PBMCs), taken at new diagnosis, from a patient treated with antithyroid drugs. The CDR3 is CASRGLAGIEQYF. The CDR3 bases are TGTGCCAGCAGAGGACTAGCGGGAATTGAGCAGTACTTC.